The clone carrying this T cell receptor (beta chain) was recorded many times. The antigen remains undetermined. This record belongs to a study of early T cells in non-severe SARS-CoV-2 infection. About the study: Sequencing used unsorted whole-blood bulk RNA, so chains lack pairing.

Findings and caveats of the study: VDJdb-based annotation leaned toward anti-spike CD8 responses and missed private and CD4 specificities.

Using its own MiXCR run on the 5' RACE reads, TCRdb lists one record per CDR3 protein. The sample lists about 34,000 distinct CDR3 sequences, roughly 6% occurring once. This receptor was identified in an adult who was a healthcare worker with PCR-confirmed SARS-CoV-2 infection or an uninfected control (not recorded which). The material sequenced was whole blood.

As DNA, the CDR3 is TGTGCCAGCAGTTCAGGGAGACTAGCGGGGGAGTACTTC. Translated: CASSSGRLAGEYF. The chain employs TRBV28 and TRBJ2-7, with 12 bases that match TRBD2. The length of the CDR3 is 13 residues. CDR1 is MDHEN, CDR2 SYDVKM, per germline. With V trimmed by 4 bases and J by 11 bases, 6 bases remained unmatched.